Listed here are 10 T cell receptor beta chains from one sample, sequenced in a study of shared clonotypes between healthy human individuals. Measured with immunoSEQ multiplex PCR; TCRdb has only the in-frame clones, and not every one. Found here are a few million clones, 85% to 95% of them singletons; the top ten hold about 0.37%. The sequenced sample consisted of naive CD4+ T cells from PBMCs. The subset: CD45RA+ positively selected. The receptors were gathered from a young man in good health. Some clones in this sample may be carry-over from other donors' samples.

This clone was picked up one time. The chain links TRBV4-2 to TRBJ2-2; TRBD1 agrees at 8 bases. V gave up 4 bases and J gave up 2 bases; unmatched junction bases: 9. Germline values: CDR1 LGHNA, CDR2 YNFKEQ. This CDR3 region has 17 residues. The CDR3 reads CASSPRDRRRNTGELFF. CDR3 DNA: TGTGCCAGCAGCCCAAGGGACAGGCGACGAAACACCGGGGAGCTGTTTTTT.

The gene calls are TRBV5-1 and TRBJ2-7; D may correspond to TRBD1 or TRBD2 (6 bases each). The V gene lost 4 bases and the J gene lost 6 bases, with 11 bases spanning the gap. CDR1 SGHRS and CDR2 YFSETQ come from the germline V gene. CDR3 length equals 12 residues. The CDR3 protein is CASSVRGGEQYF. Here the CDR3 DNA reads TGCGCCAGCAGCGTCAGGGGAGGCGAGCAGTACTTC.

About this clone itself: The identical CDR3 is also encoded by other nucleotide sequences in the sample. V usage is TRBV2 and J usage is TRBJ1-1; TRBD1 is a possible D gene (5 bases). The V gene lost 6 bases and the J gene lost 2 bases, with 7 bases spanning the gap. The germline CDR1 and CDR2 sequences are SNHLY and FYNNEI. This CDR3 is 12 amino acids long. The CDR3 protein is CASSQGNTEAFF. In DNA, the CDR3 is TGTGCCAGCAGCCAGGGAAACACTGAAGCTTTCTTT.

Concerning this clone itself: The identical CDR3 is also encoded by other nucleotide sequences in the sample. The chain has TRBV15 and TRBJ1-3, with D unclear. Germline V gene sequence: CDR1 LNHNV, CDR2 YYDKDF (reference sequence). Between the trimmed V and J ends, which lost 0 bases and 0 bases, there was a span of 3 bases. The CDR3 has 14 amino acids. CDR3 sequence reads: CATSREASGNTIYF. CDR3 bases: TGTGCCACCAGCAGAGAAGCCTCTGGAAACACCATATATTTT.

A single count supports this clone. The CDR3 loop reads CAWSVPALRVEQYF. The DNA of the CDR3 is TGTGCCTGGAGTGTACCCGCCCTACGAGTGGAGCAGTACTTC. This chain connects TRBV30 to TRBJ2-7, with D hard to call. V was cut by 0 bases and J by 7 bases, with 16 bases left in between. The CDR3 loop spans 14 amino acids. Germline V lookup: CDR1 GTSNPN, CDR2 SVGIG (reference sequence).

This chain links TRBV9 with TRBJ1-4; the D is unclear. This CDR3 comprises 12 residues. V shed 4 bases and J shed 11 bases, with 12 bases lying between them. Germline V gene sequence: CDR1 SGDLS, CDR2 YYNGEE. This CDR3 reads CASSSFGAKLFF. Here the CDR3 DNA reads TGTGCCAGCAGCTCCTTCGGTGCGAAACTGTTTTTT.

The V call is TRBV5-1, the J call TRBJ1-4; no clear D gene. Germline V gene lookup returns CDR1 SGHRS and CDR2 YFSETQ. This CDR3 comprises 14 residues. Trimming cost V 5 bases and J 8 bases, with 16 bases left between them. The CDR3 sequence: CASSKDLAEEKLFF. In nucleotides, the CDR3 is TGCGCCAGCAGTAAGGACCTTGCGGAGGAAAAACTGTTTTTT.

V gene TRBV20-1 combines with J gene TRBJ1-1; D gene uncertain. The CDR3 totals 11 residues. Deletions cut 0 bases from V and 6 bases from J, with 5 bases between. Germline values: CDR1 DFQATT, CDR2 SNEGSKA (reference sequence). The CDR3 is CSARERSEAFF. As DNA, the CDR3 is TGCAGTGCTAGAGAACGGTCTGAAGCTTTCTTT.

Remarks on this clone: Other DNA sequences of this sample code for an identical CDR3. The J gene is TRBJ2-5, the V gene TRBV5-1, with D tentatively TRBD1 (6 bases). The length of the CDR3 is 13 residues. Trimming took off 2 bases at V and 2 bases at J, with 7 bases between the two ends. From germline, CDR1 is SGHRS and CDR2 YFSETQ. The CDR3 DNA reads as TGCGCCAGCAGCTTCGGGACACAAGAGACCCAGTACTTC. Translated, it gives CASSFGTQETQYF.

V usage is TRBV11-2 and J usage is TRBJ2-3; TRBD2 matches 9 bases. CDR1 and CDR2 (germline): SGHAT, FQNNGV. The CDR3 is 16 amino acids. Trimming removed 1 base from V and 4 bases from J; junction bases left unmatched: 6. The CDR3 loop reads CASSLAVAGAADTQYF. In DNA form, the CDR3 reads TGTGCCAGCAGCTTAGCCGTAGCGGGAGCCGCAGATACGCAGTATTTT. The full variable domain, its missing parts supplied by reference TRBV11-2 and TRBJ2-3, is EAGVAQSPRYKIIEKRQSVAFWCNPISGHATLYWYQQILGQGPKLLIQFQNNGVVDDSQLPKDRFSAERLKGVDSTLKIQPAKLEDSAVYLCASSLAVAGAADTQYFGPGTRLTVL.